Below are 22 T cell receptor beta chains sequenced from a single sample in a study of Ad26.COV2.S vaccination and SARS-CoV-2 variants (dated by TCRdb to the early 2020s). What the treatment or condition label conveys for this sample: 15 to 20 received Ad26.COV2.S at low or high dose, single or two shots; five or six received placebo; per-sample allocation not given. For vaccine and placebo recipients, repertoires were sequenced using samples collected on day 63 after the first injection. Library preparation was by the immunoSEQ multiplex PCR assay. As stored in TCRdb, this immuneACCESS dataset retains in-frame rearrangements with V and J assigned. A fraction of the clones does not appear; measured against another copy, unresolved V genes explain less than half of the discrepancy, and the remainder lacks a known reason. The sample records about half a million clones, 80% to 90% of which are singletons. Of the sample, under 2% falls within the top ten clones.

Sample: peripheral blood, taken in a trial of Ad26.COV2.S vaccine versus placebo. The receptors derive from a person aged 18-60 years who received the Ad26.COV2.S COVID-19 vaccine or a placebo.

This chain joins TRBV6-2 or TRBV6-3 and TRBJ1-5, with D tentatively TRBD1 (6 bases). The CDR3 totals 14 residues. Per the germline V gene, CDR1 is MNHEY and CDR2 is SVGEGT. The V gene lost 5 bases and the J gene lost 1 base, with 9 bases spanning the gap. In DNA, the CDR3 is TGTGCCAGCAGTCGGGGGGCCAGCAATCAGCCCCAGCATTTT. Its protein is CASSRGASNQPQHF.

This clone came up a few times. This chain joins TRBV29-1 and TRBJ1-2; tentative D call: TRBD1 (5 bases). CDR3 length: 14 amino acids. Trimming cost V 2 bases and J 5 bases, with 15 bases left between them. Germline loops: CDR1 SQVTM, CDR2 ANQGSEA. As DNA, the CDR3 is TGCAGCGTTGAAAGGGCAGGGAGGGAATATGGCTACACCTTC. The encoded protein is CSVERAGREYGYTF.

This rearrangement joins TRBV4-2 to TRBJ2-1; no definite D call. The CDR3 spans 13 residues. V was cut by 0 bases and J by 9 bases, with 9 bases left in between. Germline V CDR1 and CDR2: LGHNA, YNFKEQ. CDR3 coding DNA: TGTGCCAGCAGCCAAGATCCCAGCATTGAGCAGTTCTTC. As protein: CASSQDPSIEQFF.

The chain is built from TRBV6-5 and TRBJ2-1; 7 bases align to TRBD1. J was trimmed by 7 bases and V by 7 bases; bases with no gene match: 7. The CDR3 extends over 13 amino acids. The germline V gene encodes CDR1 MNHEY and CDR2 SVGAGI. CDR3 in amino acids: CASKPPGGNEQFF. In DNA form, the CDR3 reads TGTGCCAGCAAACCACCAGGGGGAAATGAGCAGTTCTTC.

The CDR3 DNA sequence: TGTGCCTGGAGTAAACTATCTCGATACAATGAGCAGTTCTTC. This sequence encodes CAWSKLSRYNEQFF. The gene calls are TRBV30 and TRBJ2-1; no firm D call. CDR1 and CDR2 from the germline V gene are GTSNPN and SVGIG (reference sequence). The V end lost 2 bases, the J end lost 4 bases, and 12 bases lay between the germline ends. There are 14 residues in the CDR3.

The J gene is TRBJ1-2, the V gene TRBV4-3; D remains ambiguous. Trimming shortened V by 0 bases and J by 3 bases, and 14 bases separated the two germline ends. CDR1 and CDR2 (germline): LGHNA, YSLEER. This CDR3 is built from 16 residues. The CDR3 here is CASSQDQWQDHYGYTF. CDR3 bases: TGCGCCAGCAGCCAAGATCAATGGCAGGACCACTATGGCTACACCTTC.

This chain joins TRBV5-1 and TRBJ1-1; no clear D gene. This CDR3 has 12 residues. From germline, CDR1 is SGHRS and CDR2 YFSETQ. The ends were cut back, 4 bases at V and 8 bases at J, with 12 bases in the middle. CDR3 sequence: CASSLVGGEAFF. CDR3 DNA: TGCGCCAGCAGCCTAGTGGGCGGGGAAGCTTTCTTT.

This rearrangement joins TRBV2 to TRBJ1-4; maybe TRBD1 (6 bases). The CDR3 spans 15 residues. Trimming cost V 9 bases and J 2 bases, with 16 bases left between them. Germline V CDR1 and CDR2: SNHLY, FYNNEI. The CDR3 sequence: CASLSLGGTNEKLFF. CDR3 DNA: TGTGCCAGTCTAAGTCTTGGGGGCACTAATGAAAAACTGTTTTTT.

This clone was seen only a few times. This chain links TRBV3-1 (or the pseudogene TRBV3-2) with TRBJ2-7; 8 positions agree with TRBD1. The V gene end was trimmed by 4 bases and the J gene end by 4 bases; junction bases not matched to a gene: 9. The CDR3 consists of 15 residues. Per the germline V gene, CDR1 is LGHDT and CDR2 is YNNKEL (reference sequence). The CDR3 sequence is CASSPAGQGTYEQYF. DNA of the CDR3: TGTGCCAGCAGCCCCGCCGGACAGGGCACGTACGAGCAGTACTTC.

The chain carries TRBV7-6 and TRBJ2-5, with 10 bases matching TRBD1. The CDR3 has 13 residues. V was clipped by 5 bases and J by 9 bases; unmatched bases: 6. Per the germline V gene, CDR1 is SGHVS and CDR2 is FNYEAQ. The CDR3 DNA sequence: TGTGCCAGCAGCCCGCCCGGACAGGGGGCCCAGTACTTC. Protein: CASSPPGQGAQYF.

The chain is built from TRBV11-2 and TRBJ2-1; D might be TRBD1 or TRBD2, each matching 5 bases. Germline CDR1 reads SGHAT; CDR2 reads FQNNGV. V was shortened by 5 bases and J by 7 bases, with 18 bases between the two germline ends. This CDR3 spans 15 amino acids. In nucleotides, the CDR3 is TGTGCCAGCAGCCTGGGACCACCGGGTGGGAATGAGCAGTTCTTC. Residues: CASSLGPPGGNEQFF.

DNA for the CDR3: TGTGCCAGCAGCGTAGCCGGGGATCGAAATTCACCCCTCCACTTT. It encodes CASSVAGDRNSPLHF. This rearrangement joins TRBV9 to TRBJ1-6; the D is unclear. The ends were cut back, 0 bases at V and 7 bases at J, with 11 bases in the middle. CDR1 SGDLS and CDR2 YYNGEE come from the germline V gene. This CDR3 has 15 residues. Complete variable domain (other parts from reference TRBV9 and TRBJ1-6): DSGVTQTPKHLITATGQRVTLRCSPRSGDLSVYWYQQSLDQGLQFLIQYYNGEERAKGNILERFSAQQFPDLHSELNLSSLELGDSALYFCASSVAGDRNSPLHFGNGTRLTVT.

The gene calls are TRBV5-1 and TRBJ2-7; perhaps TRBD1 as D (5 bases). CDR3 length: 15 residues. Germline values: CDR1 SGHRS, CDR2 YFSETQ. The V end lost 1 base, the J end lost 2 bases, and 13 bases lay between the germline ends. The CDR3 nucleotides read TGCGCCAGCAGCTTGTTGGCAGGGCTACCCTACGAGCAGTACTTC. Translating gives CASSLLAGLPYEQYF.

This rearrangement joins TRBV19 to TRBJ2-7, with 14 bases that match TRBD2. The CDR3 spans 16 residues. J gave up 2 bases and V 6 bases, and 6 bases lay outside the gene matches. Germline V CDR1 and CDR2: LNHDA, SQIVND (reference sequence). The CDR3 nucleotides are TGTGCCAGTAGCAGACTAGCGGGAGGGCTACCCTACGAGCAGTACTTC. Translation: CASSRLAGGLPYEQYF.

CDR3 in amino acids: CASSLVGGEANQPQHF. DNA of the CDR3: TGTGCCAGCAGCTTAGTAGGGGGGGAGGCCAATCAGCCCCAGCATTTT. The V and J genes are TRBV7-2 and TRBJ1-5; tentatively, D is TRBD1 (6 bases). CDR1 and CDR2 (germline): SGHTA, FQGNSA. V lost 1 base to trimming and J lost 3 bases, with 13 bases between them. The CDR3 sequence is 16 residues long. Based on the CDR3 plus reference TRBV7-2 and TRBJ1-5, the full variable domain is GAGVSQSPSNKVTEKGKDVELRCDPISGHTALYWYRQSLGQGLEFLIYFQGNSAPDKSGLPSDRFSAERTGGSVSTLTIQRTQQEDSAVYLCASSLVGGEANQPQHFGDGTRLSIL.

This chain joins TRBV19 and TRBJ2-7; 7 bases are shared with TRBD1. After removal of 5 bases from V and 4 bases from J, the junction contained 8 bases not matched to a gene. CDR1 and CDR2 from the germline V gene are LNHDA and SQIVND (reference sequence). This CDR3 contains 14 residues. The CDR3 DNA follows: TGTGCCAGTAGTGCCCGGGACAGCTTTTACGAGCAGTACTTC. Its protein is CASSARDSFYEQYF.

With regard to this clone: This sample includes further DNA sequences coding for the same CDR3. The CDR3 DNA follows: TGCGCCAGCAGCTTGGGCGGGAGTACCTACAATGAGCAGTTCTTC. Its protein is CASSLGGSTYNEQFF. The chain links TRBV5-1 to TRBJ2-1; 7 positions match TRBD2. Germline V gene sequence: CDR1 SGHRS, CDR2 YFSETQ. The CDR3 runs 15 residues. V lost 0 bases and J lost 2; bases outside the gene matches: 2.

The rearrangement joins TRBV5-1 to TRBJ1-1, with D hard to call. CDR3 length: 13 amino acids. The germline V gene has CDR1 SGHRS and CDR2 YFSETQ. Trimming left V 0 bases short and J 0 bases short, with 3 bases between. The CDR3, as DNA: TGCGCCAGCAGCTTGGACATGAACACTGAAGCTTTCTTT. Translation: CASSLDMNTEAFF.

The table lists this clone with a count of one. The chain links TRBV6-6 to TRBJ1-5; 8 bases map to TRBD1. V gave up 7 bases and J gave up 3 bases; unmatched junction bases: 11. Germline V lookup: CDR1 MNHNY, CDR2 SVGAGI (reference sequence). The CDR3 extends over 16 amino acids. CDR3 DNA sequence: TGTGCCAGCACGACCCGGACAGGGCGCTACAATCAGCCCCAGCATTTT. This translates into CASTTRTGRYNQPQHF.

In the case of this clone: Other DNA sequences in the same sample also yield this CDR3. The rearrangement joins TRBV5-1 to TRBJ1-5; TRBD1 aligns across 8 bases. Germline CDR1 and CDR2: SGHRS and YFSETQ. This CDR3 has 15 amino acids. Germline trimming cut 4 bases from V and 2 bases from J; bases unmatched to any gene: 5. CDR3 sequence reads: CASSLGQGGNQPQHF. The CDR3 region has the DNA TGCGCCAGCAGCCTCGGACAGGGCGGCAATCAGCCCCAGCATTTT.

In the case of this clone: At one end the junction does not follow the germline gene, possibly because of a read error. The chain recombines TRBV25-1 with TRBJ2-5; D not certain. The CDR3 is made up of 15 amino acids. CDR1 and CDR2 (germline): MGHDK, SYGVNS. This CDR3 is CASSEFSGHHETQYF. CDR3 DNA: TGTGCCAGCAGTGAATTCTCTGGGCACCACGAGACCCAGTACTTC.

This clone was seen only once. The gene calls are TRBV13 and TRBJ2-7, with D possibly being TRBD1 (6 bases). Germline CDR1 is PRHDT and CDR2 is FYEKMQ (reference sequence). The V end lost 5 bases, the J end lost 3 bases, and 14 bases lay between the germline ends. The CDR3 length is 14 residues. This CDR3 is CASSGRTAYYEQYF. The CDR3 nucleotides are TGTGCCAGCAGCGGACGGACAGCGTACTACGAGCAGTACTTC.